The sequence of this T cell receptor (beta chain) was determined in a study of early T cells in non-severe SARS-CoV-2 infection. Overall study context: Alpha and beta chains were unpaired, from unsorted whole-blood bulk RNA.

Ten or more counts support this clonotype. The CDR3 runs 13 residues. V shed 4 bases and J shed 5 bases, with 14 bases lying between them. Looked up from germline, CDR1 is SQVTM and CDR2 is ANQGSEA. cDNA molecules, individually, were tagged with unique molecular identifiers. TCRdb processed the 5' RACE reads anew with MiXCR; each CDR3 protein has one entry. The sample comprises 56,000 or so distinct CDR3 sequences, 8% to 10% of which are singletons, and roughly 4.2% rests with the top ten. The sequenced sample consisted of whole blood. The chain employs TRBV29-1 and TRBJ2-5, with D hard to call. The TCR sequence derives from an adult who was a healthcare worker with PCR-confirmed SARS-CoV-2 infection or an uninfected control (not recorded which). The CDR3 reads CSVVPTSAETQYF. CDR3 coding DNA: TGCAGCGTTGTTCCGACCTCGGCGGAGACCCAGTACTTC.